Listed below are T cell receptor beta chains from one sample, sequenced in a study of T cell responses to AZD1222 COVID-19 vaccine. Measured with immunoSEQ multiplex PCR; TCRdb has only the in-frame clones, and not every one. Of around 120,000 clones listed, roughly 87% are singletons. This material consisted of peripheral blood, taken on day 0 of AZD1222 vaccination. The receptors originated from an adult in good health. The CDR3 runs from the conserved cysteine through the conserved F or W. A D gene is named only where the DNA matches it firmly. Rows give clone size only sometimes, using once, few, many, or a class for an expanded clone.

cdr3_nt: TGCAGTACCGGAGGGCCACGCGAGCAGTACTTC
cdr3_aa: CSTGGPREQYF
j_call: TRBJ2-7
clone_size: NA
v_call: TRBV20-1
d_call: NA

cdr3_nt: TGTGCCAGCAGCTTGGGCCTGGACGTAACCTACGAGCAGTACTTC
cdr3_aa: CASSLGLDVTYEQYF
j_call: TRBJ2-7
clone_size: NA
v_call: TRBV5-6
d_call: NA

cdr3_nt: TGTGCCAGCAGTCACAGGGGACCTGGAAACACCATATATTTT
cdr3_aa: CASSHRGPGNTIYF
j_call: TRBJ1-3
clone_size: NA
v_call: TRBV28
d_call: TRBD1

cdr3_nt: TGTGCCAGCAGCTTAGTGGTGGGGGATGCGGAAGCTTTCTTT
cdr3_aa: CASSLVVGDAEAFF
j_call: TRBJ1-1
clone_size: NA
v_call: TRBV7-2
d_call: NA

cdr3_nt: TGTGCCAGCAGTTACAGTTTCCTGGCGAACACTGAAGCTTTCTTT
cdr3_aa: CASSYSFLANTEAFF
j_call: TRBJ1-1
clone_size: NA
v_call: TRBV6-5
d_call: NA

cdr3_nt: TGTGCCAGCTCACTGGACGCGACCTCCTACGAGCAGTACTTC
cdr3_aa: CASSLDATSYEQYF
j_call: TRBJ2-7
clone_size: once
v_call: TRBV18
d_call: NA

cdr3_nt: TGTGCCAGCAGTTTATTGGCAGGTAGAACCTCTGGGGCCAACGTCCTGACTTTC
cdr3_aa: CASSLLAGRTSGANVLTF
j_call: TRBJ2-6
clone_size: NA
v_call: TRBV28
d_call: NA

cdr3_nt: TGTGCCAGCAGTGTCCGGGGGCCCGAGAGCTCCTACAATGAGCAGTTCTTC
cdr3_aa: CASSVRGPESSYNEQFF
j_call: TRBJ2-1
clone_size: NA
v_call: TRBV9
d_call: NA

cdr3_nt: TGTGCCAGCAGCTTAGCCGGGACTAGCGGGAGCGGTATCACAGATACGCAGTATTTT
cdr3_aa: CASSLAGTSGSGITDTQYF
j_call: TRBJ2-3
clone_size: once
v_call: TRBV7-8
d_call: TRBD2

cdr3_nt: TGTGCCAGTTGGGAGAGGACTGAAGCTTTCTTT
cdr3_aa: CASWERTEAFF
j_call: TRBJ1-1
clone_size: NA
v_call: TRBV6-5
d_call: NA

cdr3_nt: TGTGCCAGCAGCTTCCTGACGTATACTGGCTACACCTTC
cdr3_aa: CASSFLTYTGYTF
j_call: TRBJ1-2
clone_size: NA
v_call: TRBV5-8
d_call: NA

cdr3_nt: TGCGCCAGCAGCTTAGACAGCGGCTATGGCTACACCTTC
cdr3_aa: CASSLDSGYGYTF
j_call: TRBJ1-2
clone_size: NA
v_call: TRBV5-1
d_call: NA

cdr3_nt: TGTGCCAGTAGTATGGGACAGGGGGCCTACGAGCAGTACTTC
cdr3_aa: CASSMGQGAYEQYF
j_call: TRBJ2-7
clone_size: NA
v_call: TRBV19
d_call: TRBD1

cdr3_nt: TGCGCCAGCAGCCAGTTAGCGGGAGGGGGCAATGAGCAGTTCTTC
cdr3_aa: CASSQLAGGGNEQFF
j_call: TRBJ2-1
clone_size: NA
v_call: TRBV5-1
d_call: TRBD2

cdr3_nt: TGTGCCAGCAGCTTAACATGGGGCGCCTACGAGCAGTACTTC
cdr3_aa: CASSLTWGAYEQYF
j_call: TRBJ2-7
clone_size: NA
v_call: TRBV13
d_call: NA

cdr3_nt: TGTGCCAGCAGCGATACAGGGAGGCAAGGCTACACCTTC
cdr3_aa: CASSDTGRQGYTF
j_call: TRBJ1-2
clone_size: NA
v_call: TRBV11-2
d_call: NA

cdr3_nt: TGTGCCAGCAGCGTAGGTTCCAGCCTTTCCTACGAGCAGTACTTC
cdr3_aa: CASSVGSSLSYEQYF
j_call: TRBJ2-7
clone_size: NA
v_call: TRBV9
d_call: NA

cdr3_nt: TGTGCCAGCAGTTACTCGCCAGAAGCTAACTATGGCTACACCTTC
cdr3_aa: CASSYSPEANYGYTF
j_call: TRBJ1-2
clone_size: few
v_call: TRBV6-2/TRBV6-3
d_call: NA

cdr3_nt: TGTGCCAGCAGTCGAGGGTTCACAGATACGCAGTATTTT
cdr3_aa: CASSRGFTDTQYF
j_call: TRBJ2-3
clone_size: medium-sized
v_call: TRBV6-5
d_call: NA

cdr3_nt: TGCGCCAGCCTTAGGGACGGGCCCAATCAGCCCCAGCATTTT
cdr3_aa: CASLRDGPNQPQHF
j_call: TRBJ1-5
clone_size: NA
v_call: TRBV10-1
d_call: NA

cdr3_nt: TGTGCCAGCAGCTTAGCGCCAGGGAAGTCTGAAAAACTGTTTTTT
cdr3_aa: CASSLAPGKSEKLFF
j_call: TRBJ1-4
clone_size: NA
v_call: TRBV7-2
d_call: NA

cdr3_nt: TGTGCCAGTAGTATAGATCCCCGGGGAAACTATGGCTACACCTTC
cdr3_aa: CASSIDPRGNYGYTF
j_call: TRBJ1-2
clone_size: once
v_call: TRBV19
d_call: NA

cdr3_nt: TGTGCCAGCAGCTTGTGGGACAGGACCATGAGGGGGGTCCACTTT
cdr3_aa: CASSLWDRTMRGVHF
j_call: TRBJ1-6
clone_size: NA
v_call: TRBV5-6
d_call: TRBD1

cdr3_nt: TGTGCCAGCAGCCGTGGGAGAGTAAACACCGGGGAGCTGTTTTTT
cdr3_aa: CASSRGRVNTGELFF
j_call: TRBJ2-2
clone_size: NA
v_call: TRBV11-3
d_call: NA

cdr3_nt: TGTGCCATCAGTGAGTCAAGGGGAAGCATTGAAGCTTTCTTT
cdr3_aa: CAISESRGSIEAFF
j_call: TRBJ1-1
clone_size: few
v_call: TRBV10-3
d_call: NA

cdr3_nt: TGTGCCACCAAGACATCGGGGGAGGGCACTGAAGCTTTCTTT
cdr3_aa: CATKTSGEGTEAFF
j_call: TRBJ1-1
clone_size: NA
v_call: TRBV6-4
d_call: NA

cdr3_nt: TGTGCCAGCAGCCGACCCCCAACAGGGGGCGAGGACGAGCAGTACTTC
cdr3_aa: CASSRPPTGGEDEQYF
j_call: TRBJ2-7
clone_size: NA
v_call: TRBV27
d_call: TRBD1

cdr3_nt: TGTGCCAGCAGCTTAGACGTGAACACTGAAGCTTTCTTT
cdr3_aa: CASSLDVNTEAFF
j_call: TRBJ1-1
clone_size: NA
v_call: TRBV7-3
d_call: NA

cdr3_nt: TGTGCCAGCAGCGTAGCACAGGACACTGAAGCTTTCTTT
cdr3_aa: CASSVAQDTEAFF
j_call: TRBJ1-1
clone_size: NA
v_call: TRBV9
d_call: NA

cdr3_nt: TGTGCCAGCAGTTACTCACACCGAGGGACCGGGGAGCTGTTTTTT
cdr3_aa: CASSYSHRGTGELFF
j_call: TRBJ2-2
clone_size: NA
v_call: TRBV6-5
d_call: NA

cdr3_nt: TGCAGCACGGGACAGGGCTACGAGCAGTACTTC
cdr3_aa: CSTGQGYEQYF
j_call: TRBJ2-7
clone_size: NA
v_call: TRBV29-1
d_call: TRBD1

cdr3_nt: TGTGCCAGCAGTCAGGGACTCCGGGTCCCACCCTATGGCTACACCTTC
cdr3_aa: CASSQGLRVPPYGYTF
j_call: TRBJ1-2
clone_size: NA
v_call: TRBV27
d_call: NA

cdr3_nt: TGTGCCAGCAGTTTAGTTGGGGATTATAATTCACCCCTCCACTTT
cdr3_aa: CASSLVGDYNSPLHF
j_call: TRBJ1-6
clone_size: NA
v_call: TRBV27
d_call: NA

cdr3_nt: TGCGCCAGCAGCATGACAACCGTCGGTTCACCCCTCCACTTT
cdr3_aa: CASSMTTVGSPLHF
j_call: TRBJ1-6
clone_size: NA
v_call: TRBV5-1
d_call: NA

cdr3_nt: TGTGCCAGCAGCCGTGGGGTTAACACTGAAGCTTTCTTT
cdr3_aa: CASSRGVNTEAFF
j_call: TRBJ1-1
clone_size: NA
v_call: TRBV11-3
d_call: NA

cdr3_nt: TGTGCCACCAGCAGAGATCGGGGGCCGGACTACAATGAGCAGTTCTTC
cdr3_aa: CATSRDRGPDYNEQFF
j_call: TRBJ2-1
clone_size: once
v_call: TRBV15
d_call: NA

cdr3_nt: TGTGCCAGCAGCGCCGTGGGCCGCGATACTAGCGGGGGCGGCGGGGCCAACGTCCTGACTTTC
cdr3_aa: CASSAVGRDTSGGGGANVLTF
j_call: TRBJ2-6
clone_size: NA
v_call: TRBV7-3
d_call: TRBD2

cdr3_nt: TGCGCCAGCAGCTTTCAGGCAGATACGCAGTATTTT
cdr3_aa: CASSFQADTQYF
j_call: TRBJ2-3
clone_size: NA
v_call: TRBV5-1
d_call: NA

cdr3_nt: TGTGCCAGCAGCTCCGGGACAGGGGTTACCGGGGAGCTGTTTTTT
cdr3_aa: CASSSGTGVTGELFF
j_call: TRBJ2-2
clone_size: NA
v_call: TRBV5-5
d_call: TRBD1

cdr3_nt: TGTGCCAGCAGCGTTGTTGGAGAATGGAACACTGAAGCTTTCTTT
cdr3_aa: CASSVVGEWNTEAFF
j_call: TRBJ1-1
clone_size: NA
v_call: TRBV27
d_call: NA

cdr3_nt: TGTGCCAGCAGTTTGAGGGGATTCTACGAGCAGTACTTC
cdr3_aa: CASSLRGFYEQYF
j_call: TRBJ2-7
clone_size: once
v_call: TRBV28
d_call: NA

cdr3_nt: TGTGCCAGCAGCCCCTTAGGCAGGGCGGGGAGGAATTCACCCCTCCACTTT
cdr3_aa: CASSPLGRAGRNSPLHF
j_call: TRBJ1-6
clone_size: many
v_call: TRBV7-8
d_call: NA

cdr3_nt: TGTGCCAGCAGCATAAGGGGTGGGACCGTAGAGACCCAGTACTTC
cdr3_aa: CASSIRGGTVETQYF
j_call: TRBJ2-5
clone_size: NA
v_call: TRBV7-2
d_call: NA

cdr3_nt: TGCGCCAGCAGCCGTACTACCAATGAGCAGTTCTTC
cdr3_aa: CASSRTTNEQFF
j_call: TRBJ2-1
clone_size: NA
v_call: TRBV4-1
d_call: NA

cdr3_nt: TGTGCCAGCAGTGAATCCACATCCTATGGCTACACCTTC
cdr3_aa: CASSESTSYGYTF
j_call: TRBJ1-2
clone_size: NA
v_call: TRBV6-1
d_call: NA

cdr3_nt: TGTGCCAGCAGCTACTCTACAGGGTGGGGCTACACCTTC
cdr3_aa: CASSYSTGWGYTF
j_call: TRBJ1-2
clone_size: NA
v_call: TRBV2
d_call: NA

cdr3_nt: TGCAGCGTTGTACCAGGGGGCACCTACGAGCAGTACTTC
cdr3_aa: CSVVPGGTYEQYF
j_call: TRBJ2-7
clone_size: NA
v_call: TRBV29-1
d_call: TRBD1

cdr3_nt: TGTGCCACCAGTGATTTGCAGGGAGCGGTAAGCTCCTACAATGAGCAGTTCTTC
cdr3_aa: CATSDLQGAVSSYNEQFF
j_call: TRBJ2-1
clone_size: once
v_call: TRBV24-1
d_call: NA

cdr3_nt: TGTGCCAGCAGCTTAGACCGGGACTATCAAGAGACCCAGTACTTC
cdr3_aa: CASSLDRDYQETQYF
j_call: TRBJ2-5
clone_size: NA
v_call: TRBV7-9
d_call: TRBD2

cdr3_nt: TGTGCCAGTAGTCCAAATAGAGGGAGCTCCTACAATGAGCAGTTCTTC
cdr3_aa: CASSPNRGSSYNEQFF
j_call: TRBJ2-1
clone_size: NA
v_call: TRBV19
d_call: NA

cdr3_nt: TGTGCCAGCAGTTCCACAGACAATCAGCCCCAGCATTTT
cdr3_aa: CASSSTDNQPQHF
j_call: TRBJ1-5
clone_size: NA
v_call: TRBV27
d_call: NA

cdr3_nt: TGTGCCAGCAGGACAGGGGCAAGTGAGCAGTTCTTC
cdr3_aa: CASRTGASEQFF
j_call: TRBJ2-1
clone_size: NA
v_call: TRBV6-5
d_call: TRBD1

cdr3_nt: TGTGCCAGCAGCCAAGTAGGAGGGAGCAATCAGCCCCAGCATTTT
cdr3_aa: CASSQVGGSNQPQHF
j_call: TRBJ1-5
clone_size: NA
v_call: TRBV3-1/TRBV3-2
d_call: NA

cdr3_nt: TGTGCCAGCAGCTTAGCTCACAGGGGGATTAACTATGGCTACACCTTC
cdr3_aa: CASSLAHRGINYGYTF
j_call: TRBJ1-2
clone_size: NA
v_call: TRBV7-9
d_call: TRBD1